This T cell receptor beta chain originates from a study of preoperative IRX-2 immunotherapy in early breast cancer. Treatment noted: preoperative locoregional IRX-2 cytokine immunotherapy. V lost 7 bases, J lost 6 bases, and 20 bases lay in between. Germline CDR1 SGHNT, CDR2 YENEEA. CDR3 length equals 15 residues. Method: immunoSEQ multiplex PCR; TCRdb's copy keeps in-frame clones and lacks some. Among approximately 26,000 clones, 78% were seen once, and the ten largest hold 2% to 2.5%. This chain links TRBV11-3 with TRBJ2-3, with D tentatively TRBD1 or TRBD2 (5 bases each). This receptor was obtained from a human donor with breast cancer. Sequencing used lymph node tissue, obtained before IRX-2 immunotherapy. CDR3 protein: CASTPEGRARDTQYF. The CDR3 DNA reads as TGTGCCAGCACCCCTGAGGGCAGGGCGAGGGATACGCAGTATTTT. Looking up the rest from reference TRBV11-3 and TRBJ2-3 gives the full variable domain: EAGVVQSPRYKIIEKKQPVAFWCNPISGHNTLYWYLQNLGQGPELLIRYENEEAVDDSQLPKDRFSAERLKGVDSTLKIQPAELGDSAVYLCASTPEGRARDTQYFGPGTRLTVL.